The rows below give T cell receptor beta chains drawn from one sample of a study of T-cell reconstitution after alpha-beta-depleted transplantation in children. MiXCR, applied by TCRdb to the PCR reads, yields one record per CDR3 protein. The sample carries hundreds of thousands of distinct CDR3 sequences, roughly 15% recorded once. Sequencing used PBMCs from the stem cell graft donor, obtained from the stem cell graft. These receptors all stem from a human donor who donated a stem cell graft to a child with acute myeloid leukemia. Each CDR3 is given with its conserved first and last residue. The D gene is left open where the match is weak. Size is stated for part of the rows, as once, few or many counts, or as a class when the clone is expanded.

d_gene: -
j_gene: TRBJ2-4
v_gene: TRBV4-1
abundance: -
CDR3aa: CASSQEAERVGAKNIQYF
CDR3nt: TGCGCCAGCAGCCAAGAGGCCGAGAGGGTAGGGGCCAAAAACATTCAGTACTTC

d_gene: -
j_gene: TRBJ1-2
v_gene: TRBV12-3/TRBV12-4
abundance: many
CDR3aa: CASSLRVRGVDGYTF
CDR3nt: TGTGCCAGCAGTTTAAGGGTCCGAGGGGTCGATGGCTACACCTTC

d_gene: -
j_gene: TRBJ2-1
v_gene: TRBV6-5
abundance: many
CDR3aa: CASSYARGSYNEQFF
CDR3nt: TGTGCCAGCAGTTACGCCCGGGGCTCCTACAATGAGCAGTTCTTC

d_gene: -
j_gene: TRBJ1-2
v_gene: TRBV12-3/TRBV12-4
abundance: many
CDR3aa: CASRGRHTGIYGYTF
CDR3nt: TGTGCCAGCAGAGGTCGTCATACAGGGATCTATGGCTACACCTTC

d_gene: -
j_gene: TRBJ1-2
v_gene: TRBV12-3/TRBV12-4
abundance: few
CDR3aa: CASSLKAANYGYTF
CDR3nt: TGTGCCAGCAGTTTAAAGGCAGCGAACTATGGCTACACCTTC

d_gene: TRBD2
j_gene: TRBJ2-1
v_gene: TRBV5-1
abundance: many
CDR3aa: CASSLGTSGGIYNEQFF
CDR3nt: TGCGCCAGCAGCTTGGGGACTAGCGGGGGGATCTACAATGAGCAGTTCTTC

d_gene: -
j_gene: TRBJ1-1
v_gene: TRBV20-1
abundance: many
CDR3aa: CSATPGNTEAFF
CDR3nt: TGCAGTGCTACCCCAGGGAACACTGAAGCTTTCTTT

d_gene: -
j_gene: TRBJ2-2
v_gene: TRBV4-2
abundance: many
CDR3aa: CASSRRIGELFF
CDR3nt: TGTGCCAGCAGCCGTCGAATCGGGGAGCTGTTTTTT

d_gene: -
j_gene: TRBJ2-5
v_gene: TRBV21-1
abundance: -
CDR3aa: CASSKYRYTKETQYF
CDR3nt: TGTGCCAGCAGCAAATATAGGTACACAAAGGAGACCCAGTACTTC

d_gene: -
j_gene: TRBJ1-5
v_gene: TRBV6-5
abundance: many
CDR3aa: CASSYSLTSNQPQHF
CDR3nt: TGTGCCAGCAGTTACTCGCTTACCAGCAATCAGCCCCAGCATTTT

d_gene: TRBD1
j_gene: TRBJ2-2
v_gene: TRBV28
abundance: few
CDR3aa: CASIPATGVPGELFF
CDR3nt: TGTGCCAGCATCCCGGCGACAGGGGTGCCCGGGGAGCTGTTTTTT

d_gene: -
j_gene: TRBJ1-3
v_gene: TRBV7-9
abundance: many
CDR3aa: CASTYLGASSGNTIYF
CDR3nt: TGTGCCAGCACCTATCTGGGGGCCAGCTCTGGAAACACCATATATTTT

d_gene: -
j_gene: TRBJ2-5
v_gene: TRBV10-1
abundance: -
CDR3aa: CASPRPGLKTQYF
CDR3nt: TGCGCCAGCCCTCGCCCGGGTTTGAAGACCCAGTACTTC

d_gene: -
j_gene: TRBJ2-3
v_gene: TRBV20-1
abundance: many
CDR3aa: CSANKDSDTQYF
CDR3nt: TGCAGTGCTAACAAGGACTCAGATACGCAGTATTTT

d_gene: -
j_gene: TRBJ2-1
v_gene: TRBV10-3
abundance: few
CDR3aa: CATGTARDNEQFF
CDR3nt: TGTGCCACCGGGACCGCACGCGACAATGAGCAGTTCTTC

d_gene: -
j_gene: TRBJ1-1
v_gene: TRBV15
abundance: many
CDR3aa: CATSRGRGDTEAFF
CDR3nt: TGTGCCACCAGCCGTGGACGGGGGGACACTGAAGCTTTCTTT

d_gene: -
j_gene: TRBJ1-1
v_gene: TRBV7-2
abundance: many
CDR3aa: CASSPQPWVMGTEAFF
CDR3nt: TGTGCCAGCAGCCCCCAGCCATGGGTAATGGGCACTGAAGCTTTCTTT

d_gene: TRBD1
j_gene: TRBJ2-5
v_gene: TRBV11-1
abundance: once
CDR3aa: CASSGGPTSGQGFIGETQYF
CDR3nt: TGTGCCAGCAGCGGGGGCCCGACATCGGGACAGGGGTTTATAGGAGAGACCCAGTACTTC

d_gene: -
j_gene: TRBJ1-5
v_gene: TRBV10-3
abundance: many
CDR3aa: CAIRGGSNQPQHF
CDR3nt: TGTGCCATCCGTGGGGGGAGCAATCAGCCCCAGCATTTT

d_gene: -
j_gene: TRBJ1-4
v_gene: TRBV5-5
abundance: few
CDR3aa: CASTRTNEKLFF
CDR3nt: TGTGCCAGCACCCGGACGAATGAAAAACTGTTTTTT

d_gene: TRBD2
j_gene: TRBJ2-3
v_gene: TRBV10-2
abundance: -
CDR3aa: CASTRRLADTDTQYF
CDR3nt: TGCGCCAGCACCCGCCGACTAGCGGACACAGATACGCAGTATTTT

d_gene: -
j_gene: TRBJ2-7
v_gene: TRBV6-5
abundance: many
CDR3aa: CASSYGSALSF
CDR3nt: TGTGCCAGCAGTTACGGGTCGGCGCTGTCCTTC

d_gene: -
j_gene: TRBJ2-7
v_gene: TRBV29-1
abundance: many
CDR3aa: CSVGQAAYEQYF
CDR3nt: TGCAGCGTTGGACAGGCCGCCTACGAGCAGTACTTC

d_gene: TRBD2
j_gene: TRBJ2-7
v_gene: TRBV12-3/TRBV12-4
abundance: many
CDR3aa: CASSQAGPEGEQYF
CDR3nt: TGTGCCAGCAGTCAAGCGGGACCCGAAGGCGAGCAGTACTTC

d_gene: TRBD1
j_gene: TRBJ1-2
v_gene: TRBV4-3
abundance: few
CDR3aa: CASSRSGTDYGYTF
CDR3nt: TGCGCCAGCAGCCGATCCGGGACAGACTATGGCTACACCTTC

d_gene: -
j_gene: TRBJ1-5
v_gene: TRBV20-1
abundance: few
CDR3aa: CSANPDGDQPQHF
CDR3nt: TGCAGTGCGAACCCGGATGGGGATCAGCCCCAGCATTTT

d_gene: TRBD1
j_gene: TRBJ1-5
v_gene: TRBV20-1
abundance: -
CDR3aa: CSAWRGQGAYSNQPQHF
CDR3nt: TGCAGTGCATGGAGAGGACAGGGTGCCTATAGCAATCAGCCCCAGCATTTT

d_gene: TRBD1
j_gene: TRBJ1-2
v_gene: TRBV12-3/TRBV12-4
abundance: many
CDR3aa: CASTYPTGEYGYTF
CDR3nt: TGTGCCAGCACCTACCCGACAGGGGAGTATGGCTACACCTTC

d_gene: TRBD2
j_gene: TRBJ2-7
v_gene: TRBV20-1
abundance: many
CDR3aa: CSASQRGNSYEQYF
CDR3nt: TGCAGTGCTAGTCAGCGGGGGAACTCCTACGAGCAGTACTTC

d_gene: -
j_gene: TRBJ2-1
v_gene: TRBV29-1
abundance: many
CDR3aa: CSVARVNEQFF
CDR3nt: TGCAGCGTTGCAAGGGTCAATGAGCAGTTCTTC

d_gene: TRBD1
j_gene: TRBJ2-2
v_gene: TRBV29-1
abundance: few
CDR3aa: CSVQGAWGTGELFF
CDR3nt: TGCAGCGTTCAGGGGGCTTGGGGCACCGGGGAGCTGTTTTTT

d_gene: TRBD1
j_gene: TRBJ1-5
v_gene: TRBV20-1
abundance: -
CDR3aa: CSARAEGASNQPQHF
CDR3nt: TGCAGTGCTAGAGCGGAGGGGGCTAGCAATCAGCCCCAGCATTTT

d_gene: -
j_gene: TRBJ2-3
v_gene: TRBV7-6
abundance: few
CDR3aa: CASSLLAAGADTQYF
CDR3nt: TGTGCCAGCAGCCTTCTGGCCGCAGGGGCAGATACGCAGTATTTT

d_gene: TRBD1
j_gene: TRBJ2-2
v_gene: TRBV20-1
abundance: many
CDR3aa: CSARDARTGDTGELFF
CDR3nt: TGCAGTGCTAGAGATGCTCGGACAGGGGACACCGGGGAGCTGTTTTTT

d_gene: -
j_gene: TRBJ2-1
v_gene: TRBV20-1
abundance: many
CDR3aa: CSARTGLVSYNEQFF
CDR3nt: TGCAGTGCTAGAACGGGGCTTGTCTCCTACAATGAGCAGTTCTTC

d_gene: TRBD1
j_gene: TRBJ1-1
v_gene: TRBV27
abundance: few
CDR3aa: CASSSNIHRTGRNTEAFF
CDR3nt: TGTGCCAGCAGTTCCAATATTCACCGGACAGGGAGGAACACTGAAGCTTTCTTT

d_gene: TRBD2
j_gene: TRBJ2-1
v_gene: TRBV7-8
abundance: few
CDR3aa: CASSWFPSGSYEQFF
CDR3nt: TGTGCCAGCAGCTGGTTCCCTAGCGGGAGCTATGAGCAGTTCTTC

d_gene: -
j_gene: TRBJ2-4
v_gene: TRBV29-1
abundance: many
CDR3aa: CSVDFGTGLAKNIQYF
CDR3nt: TGCAGCGTTGACTTTGGGACGGGACTAGCCAAAAACATTCAGTACTTC

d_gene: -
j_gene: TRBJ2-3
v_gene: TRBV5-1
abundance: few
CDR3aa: CASSDQGDTQYF
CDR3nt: TGCGCCAGCAGCGATCAGGGAGATACGCAGTATTTT

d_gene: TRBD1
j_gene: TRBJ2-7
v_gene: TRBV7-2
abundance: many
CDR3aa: CASSPQGGSYEQYF
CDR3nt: TGTGCCAGCAGCCCACAGGGGGGTTCCTACGAGCAGTACTTC

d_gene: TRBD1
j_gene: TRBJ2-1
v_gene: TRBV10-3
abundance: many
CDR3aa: CAIRDSLGQRTYDEQFF
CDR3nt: TGTGCCATCAGGGACTCGCTGGGACAGCGAACGTACGATGAGCAGTTCTTC

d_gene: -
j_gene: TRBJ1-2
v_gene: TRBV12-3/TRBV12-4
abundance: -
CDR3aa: CASSLVGGPRGYTF
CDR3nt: TGTGCCAGCAGTTTAGTCGGGGGACCGAGAGGCTACACCTTC

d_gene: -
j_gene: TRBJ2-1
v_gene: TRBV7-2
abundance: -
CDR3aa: CASSLGQLSYNEQFF
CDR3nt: TGTGCCAGCAGCTTAGGACAGCTCTCCTACAATGAGCAGTTCTTC

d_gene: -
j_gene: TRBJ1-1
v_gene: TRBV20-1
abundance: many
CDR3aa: CSARDGPAGSAEAFF
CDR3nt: TGCAGTGCTAGAGATGGCCCAGCGGGTTCGGCTGAAGCTTTCTTT

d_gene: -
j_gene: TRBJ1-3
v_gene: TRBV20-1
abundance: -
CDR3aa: CSARSGNTIYF
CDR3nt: TGCAGTGCTAGATCTGGAAACACCATATATTTT

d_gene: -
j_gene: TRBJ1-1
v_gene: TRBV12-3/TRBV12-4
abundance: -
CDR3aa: CASSTKGNTEAFF
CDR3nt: TGTGCCAGCAGTACTAAAGGGAACACTGAAGCTTTCTTT

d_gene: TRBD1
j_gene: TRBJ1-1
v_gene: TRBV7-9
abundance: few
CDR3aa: CASSLRGDRDEAFF
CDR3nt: TGTGCCAGCAGCCTCCGAGGGGACAGGGATGAAGCTTTCTTT